The 25 T cell receptor beta chains presented below share a single source sample, sequenced in a study of blood T cell repertoires in COVID-19. Measured with immunoSEQ multiplex PCR; TCRdb has only the in-frame clones, and not every one. The table lists 98,000 or so clones, about two thirds of them singletons, with 1.5% to 2% in the top ten. The sequenced material came from peripheral blood. The receptors stem from a woman aged 40 to 49 with acute or convalescent COVID-19.

This rearrangement joins TRBV5-1 to TRBJ2-7, with 8 bases matching TRBD1. V was clipped by 5 bases and J by 2 bases; unmatched bases: 6. Germline V CDR1 and CDR2: SGHRS, YFSETQ. This CDR3 contains 14 residues. Here the CDR3 DNA reads TGCGCCAGCAGTTACGACAGGGGAACCTACGAGCAGTACTTC. It yields the protein CASSYDRGTYEQYF.

This clone was recorded a few times. The V call is TRBV5-4, the J call TRBJ1-1; the D gene is possibly TRBD1 (5 bases). The CDR3 runs 14 residues. Germline values: CDR1 SGHNT, CDR2 YYREEE (reference sequence). V shed 5 bases and J shed 1 base, with 12 bases lying between them. The DNA for the CDR3 is TGTGCCAGCAGGAGGGGAGGGTCGAACACTGAAGCTTTCTTT. This sequence encodes CASRRGGSNTEAFF.

This clone was seen at least ten times. The CDR3 sequence: CASSLVGHRGTEAFF. CDR3 coding DNA: TGCGCCAGCAGCTTGGTGGGTCACCGGGGCACTGAAGCTTTCTTT. The chain is built from TRBV5-1 and TRBJ1-1, with D hard to call. The CDR3 length is 15 residues. V was clipped by 0 bases and J by 4 bases, with 13 bases between them. Germline V gene lookup returns CDR1 SGHRS and CDR2 YFSETQ. Full variable domain (rest looked up from reference TRBV5-1 and TRBJ1-1): KAGVTQTPRYLIKTRGQQVTLSCSPISGHRSVSWYQQTPGQGLQFLFEYFSETQRNKGNFPGRFSGRQFSNSRSEMNVSTLELGDSALYLCASSLVGHRGTEAFFGQGTRLTVV.

The rearrangement links TRBV5-1 to TRBJ2-5; 7 positions agree with TRBD2. The CDR3 has 14 amino acids. Germline loops: CDR1 SGHRS, CDR2 YFSETQ. Trimming cost V 5 bases and J 5 bases; bases outside gene matches: 9. CDR3 nucleotides: TGCGCCAGCAGAGACGGGGGGTTCGCGGAGACCCAGTACTTC. Protein: CASRDGGFAETQYF.

The table lists this clone with a few counts. The chain has TRBV28 and TRBJ1-5; D call uncertain. V lost 8 bases to trimming and J lost 3 bases, with 8 bases between them. CDR3 length: 12 residues. The V gene's germline CDR1 is MDHEN and CDR2 SYDVKM. The CDR3 bases are TGTGCCAGCTCGGCGGACAATCAGCCCCAGCATTTT. Translating gives CASSADNQPQHF.

The rearrangement uses TRBV19 and TRBJ1-5; 10 bases match TRBD1. Trimming removed 5 bases from V and 4 bases from J; junction bases left unmatched: 8. The CDR3 consists of 16 residues. Germline V gene sequence: CDR1 LNHDA, CDR2 SQIVND (reference sequence). CDR3 region: CASSSVDRGWNQPQHF. The CDR3 bases are TGTGCCAGTAGTTCTGTGGACAGGGGGTGGAATCAGCCCCAGCATTTT.

This clone is deemed medium-sized. The rearrangement uses TRBV7-9 and TRBJ1-1; 7 bases are shared with TRBD1. The junction had 7 bases not matched to a gene; V was cut back by 4 bases and J by 5 bases. Germline CDR1 is SEHNR and CDR2 is FQNEAQ (reference sequence). The CDR3 covers 14 residues. The CDR3 loop reads CASSSTGKGTEAFF. The CDR3 DNA follows: TGTGCCAGCAGCTCGACAGGGAAGGGGACTGAAGCTTTCTTT.

The rearrangement uses TRBV20-1 and TRBJ1-2; D possibly corresponds to TRBD1 (5 bases). The V end lost 3 bases, the J end lost 3 bases, and 8 bases lay between the germline ends. CDR1 and CDR2 (germline): DFQATT, SNEGSKA (reference sequence). This CDR3 contains 12 residues. DNA for the CDR3: TGCAGTGCTAGTGAGGGGCACTATGGCTACACCTTC. It specifies CSASEGHYGYTF.

The V gene is TRBV6-6, the J gene TRBJ2-5; 8 positions match TRBD1. The CDR3 covers 15 residues. The germline V gene encodes CDR1 MNHNY and CDR2 SVGAGI (reference sequence). V lost 6 bases to trimming and J lost 2 bases; unmatched junction nucleotides: 8. The CDR3 spells CASSLDRVGQETQYF. The CDR3 DNA follows: TGTGCCAGCAGCCTGGACAGGGTGGGACAAGAGACCCAGTACTTC.

J is TRBJ2-1 and V is TRBV6-5, with 8 bases matching TRBD2. Germline loops: CDR1 MNHEY, CDR2 SVGAGI. Trimming took 8 bases from V and 4 from J; bases not matched to a gene: 4. This CDR3 is built from 13 residues. DNA for the CDR3: TGTGCCAGCCGGGGACTAGGGTACAATGAGCAGTTCTTC. This codes for CASRGLGYNEQFF.

In this sample, this clone turned up a few times. The V gene is TRBV30, the J gene TRBJ2-2; 10 positions agree with TRBD1. CDR1 is GTSNPN, CDR2 SVGIG, per germline (reference sequence). CDR3 length: 14 residues. With V trimmed by 3 bases and J by 5 bases, 3 bases remained unmatched. The CDR3 DNA reads TGTGCCTGGAGCCGGGACAGGGGAACCGGGGAGCTGTTTTTT. It specifies CAWSRDRGTGELFF.

The genes are TRBV6-5 and TRBJ1-4; D is unresolved. The CDR3 runs 14 residues. With 4 bases removed from V and 5 bases from J, the gap between germline ends came to 11 bases. CDR1 is MNHEY, CDR2 SVGAGI, per germline. The DNA for the CDR3 is TGTGCCAGCAGTTTGCGACACGTAAATGAAAAACTGTTTTTT. This encodes CASSLRHVNEKLFF.

The V gene is TRBV24-1, the J gene TRBJ2-2; 10 bases line up with TRBD1. V lost 5 bases and J lost 6; bases outside the gene matches: 5. Per the germline V gene, CDR1 is KGHDR and CDR2 is SFDVKD. The CDR3 consists of 15 residues. CDR3 residues: CATSATGGGAGELFF. CDR3 bases: TGTGCCACCAGTGCGACAGGGGGCGGGGCCGGGGAGCTGTTTTTT.

This chain uses TRBV3-1 (or the pseudogene TRBV3-2) with TRBJ2-7, with TRBD2 matching over 9 bases. The CDR3 extends over 14 amino acids. After removal of 6 bases from V and 2 bases from J, the junction contained 5 bases not matched to a gene. CDR1 and CDR2 (germline): LGHDT, YNNKEL (reference sequence). The CDR3 region has the DNA TGTGCCAGCAGGCCAGGCGGGGGGGCCTACGAGCAGTACTTC. Its translation: CASRPGGGAYEQYF.

This clone was recorded a few times. The chain carries TRBV7-9 and TRBJ2-7; 7 nucleotides line up with TRBD2. Germline V lookup: CDR1 SEHNR, CDR2 FQNEAQ (reference sequence). Trimming cost V 6 bases and J 0 bases; bases outside gene matches: 8. The CDR3 sequence is 15 residues long. CDR3 sequence (DNA): TGTGCCAGCAGTACCGGGACTACCCTCTCCTACGAGCAGTACTTC. Translated, it gives CASSTGTTLSYEQYF.

This sequence joins TRBV18 and TRBJ1-1; D call uncertain. This CDR3 has 12 residues. CDR1 KGHSH and CDR2 LQKENI come from the germline V gene. Trimming took 5 bases from V and 4 from J, leaving 8 bases between them. This CDR3 reads CASSTTFTEAFF. Here the CDR3 DNA reads TGTGCCAGCTCAACTACTTTCACTGAAGCTTTCTTT.

The rearrangement links TRBV7-2 to TRBJ1-5, with D possibly being TRBD1 (5 bases). Looked up from germline, CDR1 is SGHTA and CDR2 is FQGNSA. V lost 4 bases, J lost 7 bases, and 11 bases lay in between. CDR3 size: 13 residues. CDR3 sequence (DNA): TGTGCCAGCAGCTCAGGGTCCGGGCAGCCCCAGCATTTT. Its protein is CASSSGSGQPQHF.

This chain connects TRBV5-5 to TRBJ1-2, with 7 bases lining up with TRBD1. The trim removed 2 bases at V and 5 bases at J, leaving 9 bases unmatched. The CDR3 covers 15 residues. Per germline, CDR1 SGHKS and CDR2 YYEKEE (reference sequence). The CDR3 bases are TGTGCCAGCAGCTTAAATATCCAGGGGGTGTATGGCTACACCTTC. It encodes CASSLNIQGVYGYTF.

The table lists this clone with a few counts. V gene TRBV10-3 combines with J gene TRBJ2-7; TRBD1 aligns across 7 bases. Germline CDR1 and CDR2: ENHRY and SYGVKD. J gave up 4 bases and V 6 bases, and 6 bases lay outside the gene matches. CDR3 length: 13 residues. This CDR3 is CAIRGDSPYEQYF. For the CDR3, the DNA is TGTGCCATCAGGGGGGACAGTCCATACGAGCAGTACTTC.

The chain recombines TRBV5-1 with TRBJ2-5; 7 bases match TRBD1. With V trimmed by 3 bases and J by 3 bases, 5 bases remained unmatched. This CDR3 has 14 amino acids. In germline, CDR1 is SGHRS, CDR2 YFSETQ. The CDR3 DNA reads as TGCGCCAGCAGCTGGGCCCAGGGGGAAGAGACCCAGTACTTC. Encoded protein: CASSWAQGEETQYF.

This clone has more than one count but fewer than ten. J is TRBJ2-1 and V is TRBV28, with D perhaps TRBD2 (7 bases). Germline V lookup: CDR1 MDHEN, CDR2 SYDVKM. V lost 5 bases to trimming and J lost 0 bases, with 8 bases between them. This CDR3 has 14 amino acids. The CDR3 reads CASSRGGSYNEQFF. The CDR3 coding sequence is TGTGCCAGCAGTAGGGGGGGCTCCTACAATGAGCAGTTCTTC. The full variable domain, rest sourced from reference TRBV28 and TRBJ2-1, is DVKVTQSSRYLVKRTGEKVFLECVQDMDHENMFWYRQDPGLGLRLIYFSYDVKMKEKGDIPEGYSVSREKKERFSLILESASTNQTSMYLCASSRGGSYNEQFFGPGTRLTVL.

This clone came up once. The chain carries TRBV30 and TRBJ1-2, with D possibly being TRBD1 (6 bases). The CDR3 sequence is 12 residues long. Germline V gene data show CDR1 as GTSNPN and CDR2 as SVGIG (reference sequence). V was trimmed by 5 bases and J by 9 bases, leaving 16 bases between them. In nucleotides, the CDR3 is TGTGCCTGGGACCGGGCCCAGGGGAGCTACACCTTC. This codes for CAWDRAQGSYTF.

The chain uses TRBV18 and TRBJ1-2; no definite D call. V was clipped by 3 bases and J by 6 bases, with 17 bases between them. This CDR3 has 15 amino acids. In germline, CDR1 is KGHSH, CDR2 LQKENI. In DNA form, the CDR3 reads TGTGCCAGCTCACCTTTGGACTCCCCTCGGGATGGCTACACCTTC. Residues: CASSPLDSPRDGYTF. The full variable domain, in which reference TRBV18 and TRBJ1-2 provide the parts outside the CDR3, is NAGVMQNPRHLVRRRGQEARLRCSPMKGHSHVYWYRQLPEEGLKFMVYLQKENIIDESGMPKERFSAEFPKEGPSILRIQQVVRGDSAAYFCASSPLDSPRDGYTFGSGTRLTVV.

This chain uses TRBV29-1 with TRBJ2-7; D is perhaps TRBD2 (6 bases). This CDR3 spans 14 amino acids. Trimming shortened V by 6 bases and J by 2 bases, and 17 bases separated the two germline ends. Germline CDR1 SQVTM, CDR2 ANQGSEA. This CDR3 reads CSVIRDSHPYEQYF. CDR3 nucleotide sequence: TGCAGCGTGATCCGGGACTCCCACCCCTACGAGCAGTACTTC.

The chain joins TRBV7-2 to TRBJ2-5, with 7 bases identical to TRBD1. The CDR3 runs to 14 residues. The V and J ends lost 6 bases and 7 bases, in that order; junction bases with no gene match: 11. Germline V gene data show CDR1 as SGHTA and CDR2 as FQGNSA. The CDR3 nucleotides read TGTGCCAGCAGAAGGACAGGCCAATCCGGGACCCAGTACTTC. Amino acids: CASRRTGQSGTQYF.